This T cell receptor beta chain was sequenced in a study of cytomegalovirus exposure and HLA in healthy donors. Study-level points and caveats: In a later analysis, at a false discovery rate of 0.05, roughly 17,000 TCR beta sequences matched HLA alleles. Among TCR sequences, most were rare, though some public TCRs appeared in many donors. Reports described diagnosis of cytomegalovirus status by the classifier as highly specific and sensitive.

The CDR3 is 13 residues long. Germline assignment: CDR1 LNHDA and CDR2 SQIVND (reference sequence). The germline V and J ends were trimmed by 5 bases and 7 bases, with 11 bases remaining between them. Note on this clone: No antigen is known for it.

PCR amplification relied on 60 Vbeta primers (plus 13 Jbeta primers). TCRdb keeps only in-frame clones here, not all; method: immunoSEQ multiplex PCR. The repertoire holds more than 120,000 clones, with 65% to 85% as singletons. The TCR comes from a male donor in good health and CMV-seronegative. Source material: PBMCs. The V and J genes are TRBV19 and TRBJ2-2; no firm D call. The CDR3: CASSPGEVGELFF. CDR3 DNA sequence: TGTGCCAGTAGTCCCGGCGAGGTCGGGGAGCTGTTTTTT.